These T cell receptor beta chains were read from a single sample in a study of Ad26.COV2.S vaccination and SARS-CoV-2 variants. Here immunoSEQ multiplex PCR was the method, and the copy in TCRdb shows in-frame clones only, minus some. The top ten hold around 4% of the sample, which has about 350,000 clones, under 95% seen once. Specimen: peripheral blood, collected after recovery from COVID-19. The receptors originated from a human donor who had recovered from COVID-19. Each CDR3 is given with its conserved first and last residue. The order of the fields is clone size, D gene, V gene, J gene, CDR3 DNA, CDR3 protein. D genes are given only for firm matches. Expanded clones get a size class; other rows say once, few or many, or leave the size out.

few	.	TRBV6-6	TRBJ2-2	TGTGCCAGCGGAATCAGGGAAACCGGGGAGCTGTTTTTT	CASGIRETGELFF
.	TRBD1	TRBV20-1	TRBJ2-1	TGCAGTGCTAGTCCGCCAGGGGGCAATGAGCAGTTCTTC	CSASPPGGNEQFF
once	TRBD1	TRBV10-3	TRBJ1-5	TGTGCCATCAGTCTGGGACAGGGGAATCAGCCCCAGCATTTT	CAISLGQGNQPQHF
.	TRBD1	TRBV15	TRBJ1-1	TGTGCCACAATGAATCCAGGACAGGGGTTTGTTGCTGAAGCTTTCTTT	CATMNPGQGFVAEAFF
.	TRBD2	TRBV3-1/TRBV3-2	TRBJ2-7	TGTGCCAGCAGCCAACAATGGACTAGCGGGGGGACCTACGAGCAGTACTTC	CASSQQWTSGGTYEQYF
.	.	TRBV5-4	TRBJ1-1	TGTGCCAGCAGCCCGTTGGGGGGCAACACTGAAGCTTTCTTT	CASSPLGGNTEAFF
.	TRBD1	TRBV19	TRBJ1-3	TGTGCCAGTACCCTTGGACAGGGCTCTGGAAACACCATATATTTT	CASTLGQGSGNTIYF
.	.	TRBV7-9	TRBJ1-5	TGTGCCAGCAGCTTCCCCGGGGCCGATCAGCCCCAGCATTTT	CASSFPGADQPQHF
.	.	TRBV13	TRBJ2-7	TGTGCCAGCAGCCCCGGAGGGACAGACAACTACGAGCAGTACTTC	CASSPGGTDNYEQYF
.	TRBD1	TRBV5-1	TRBJ2-7	TGCGCCAGCAGCTTGAGGGGGCGAGACGAGCAGTACTTC	CASSLRGRDEQYF
.	.	TRBV20-1	TRBJ2-3	TGCAGTGCTAGTTCCCAACCCGTTGGTACGCAGTATTTT	CSASSQPVGTQYF
.	.	TRBV7-2	TRBJ1-6	TGTGCCAGCAGCTCCCACTTTAATTCACCCCTCCACTTT	CASSSHFNSPLHF
.	.	TRBV29-1	TRBJ1-1	TGCAGCGAAGTGACGGTGAACACTGAAGCTTTCTTT	CSEVTVNTEAFF
.	TRBD1	TRBV6-5	TRBJ2-7	TGTGCCAGCAGTTACATGGGGCAGGGGGCAATCCACGAGCAGTACTTC	CASSYMGQGAIHEQYF
.	.	TRBV2	TRBJ1-1	TGTGCCAGCAGCAACACAGGGCCCACCCCTTCCACTGAAGCTTTCTTT	CASSNTGPTPSTEAFF
.	.	TRBV4-1	TRBJ1-1	TGCGCCAGCAGCTCCAGAGAGAACACTGAAGCTTTCTTT	CASSSRENTEAFF
.	.	TRBV5-1	TRBJ1-2	TGCGCCAGCAGCTTGCGGGAAGGCTATGGCTACACCTTC	CASSLREGYGYTF
.	.	TRBV6-5	TRBJ1-4	TGTGCCAGCAGCCGGAGGACGGATGAAAAACTGTTTTTT	CASSRRTDEKLFF
.	.	TRBV13	TRBJ1-3	TGTGCCAGCAGCCCACAACTAGGGGCTGGAAACACCATATATTTT	CASSPQLGAGNTIYF
.	TRBD1	TRBV12-3/TRBV12-4	TRBJ2-2	TGTGCCAGCGGGGGACAGGGGGCCGGGGAGCTGTTTTTT	CASGGQGAGELFF
.	.	TRBV18	TRBJ2-7	TGTGCCAGCTTGTCCTTAGAGGGGAGCGAGCAGTACTTC	CASLSLEGSEQYF
once	TRBD1	TRBV3-1/TRBV3-2	TRBJ1-5	TGTGCCAGCAGCTGGGGACAGGGTAATCAGCCCCAGCATTTT	CASSWGQGNQPQHF
.	.	TRBV11-2	TRBJ1-2	TGTGCCAGCAGCTCCGTTGGACAGTACTATGGCTACACCTTC	CASSSVGQYYGYTF
few	.	TRBV27	TRBJ1-5	TGTGCCAGCAGTTTCGACTGGAATCAGCCCCAGCATTTT	CASSFDWNQPQHF
.	TRBD1	TRBV7-8	TRBJ2-2	TGTGCCAGCCGACAGGGTGGCGCCGGGGAGCTGTTTTTT	CASRQGGAGELFF
.	.	TRBV12-5	TRBJ1-2	TGTGCTAGTCAGGGACTCTATGGCTACACCTTC	CASQGLYGYTF
.	.	TRBV19	TRBJ1-6	TGTGCCAGTAATCCTAACTCTCCCTATAATTCACCCCTCCACTTT	CASNPNSPYNSPLHF
.	.	TRBV5-1	TRBJ1-1	TGCGCCAGCAGCCCTGCCGGGGGCACTGAAGCTTTCTTT	CASSPAGGTEAFF